This T cell receptor beta chain was found in a study of a mutant IDH1 vaccine in newly diagnosed glioma. For this clone: The target antigen is unknown.

Time point indicated: week 5, during vaccination. Every vaccine dose comprised 300 ug of mutant IDH1 20-mer peptide plus topical imiquimod. TCRdb keeps only in-frame clones here, not all; method: immunoSEQ multiplex PCR. The sample consists of around 36,000 clones, roughly nine tenths of them appearing once. Germline values: CDR1 SGHVS, CDR2 FNYEAQ. V dropped 6 bases and J dropped 5 bases, with 7 bases sitting between them. This CDR3 has 11 amino acids. The gene calls are TRBV7-6 and TRBJ2-5; D uncertain. Specimen: PBMCs, collected from a glioma patient whose treatment included an IDH1 peptide vaccine. This TCR was recovered from a man in his forties or fifties with glioma. As DNA, the CDR3 is TGTGCCAGCAGAACACGGGAGACCCAGTACTTC. This codes for CASRTRETQYF.